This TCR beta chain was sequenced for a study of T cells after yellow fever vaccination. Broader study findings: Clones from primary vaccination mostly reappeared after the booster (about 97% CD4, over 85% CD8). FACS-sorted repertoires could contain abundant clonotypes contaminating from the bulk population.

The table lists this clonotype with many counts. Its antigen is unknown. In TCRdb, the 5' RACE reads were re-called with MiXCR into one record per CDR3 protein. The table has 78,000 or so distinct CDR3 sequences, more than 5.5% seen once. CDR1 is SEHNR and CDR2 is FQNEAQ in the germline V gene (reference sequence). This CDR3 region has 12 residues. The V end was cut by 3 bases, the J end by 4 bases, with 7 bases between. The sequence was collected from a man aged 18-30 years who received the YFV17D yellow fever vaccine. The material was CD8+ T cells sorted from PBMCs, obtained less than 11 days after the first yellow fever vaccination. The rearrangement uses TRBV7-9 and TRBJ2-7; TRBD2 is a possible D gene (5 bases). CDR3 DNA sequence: TGTGCCAGCAGCTTCGAGGGTTACGAGCAGTACTTC. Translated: CASSFEGYEQYF.